This T cell receptor beta chain was captured in a study of regulatory T cells in long-lasting Graves disease. At the level of the study: Graves' patients who were just diagnosed had used antithyroid drugs for under 3 months.

The table lists this clonotype with many counts. Its antigen is unidentified. To make TCR beta libraries, researchers used iRepertoire HTBI primers and Arm-PCR of CDR3 regions. From the multiplex PCR reads, TCRdb called clonotypes with MiXCR, one entry per CDR3 protein. The sample has fewer than 400,000 distinct CDR3 sequences, under 20% seen once. Germline V gene sequence: CDR1 GTSNPN, CDR2 SVGIG (reference sequence). This CDR3 is 13 amino acids long. V gave up 6 bases and J gave up 12 bases; unmatched junction bases: 13. General study points: Among the persistent patients, 2,500 to 3,500 public clonotypes were shared, more than the roughly 970 shared among new patients.

The time point is: newly diagnosed GD, antithyroid drugs for less than 3 months. The TCR library used RNA extracted from PBMCs. Approximately 9 milliliters of peripheral blood went into EDTA tubes. This TCR came from a female donor with Graves disease. The chain uses TRBV30 and TRBJ1-4, with 7 bases aligning to TRBD1. The material was peripheral blood mononuclear cells (PBMCs), obtained at new diagnosis, from a patient treated with antithyroid drugs. The CDR3 DNA reads as TGTGCCTGTGAAAGGGGGCACTCCGGGGAACTGTTTTTT. Protein: CACERGHSGELFF.